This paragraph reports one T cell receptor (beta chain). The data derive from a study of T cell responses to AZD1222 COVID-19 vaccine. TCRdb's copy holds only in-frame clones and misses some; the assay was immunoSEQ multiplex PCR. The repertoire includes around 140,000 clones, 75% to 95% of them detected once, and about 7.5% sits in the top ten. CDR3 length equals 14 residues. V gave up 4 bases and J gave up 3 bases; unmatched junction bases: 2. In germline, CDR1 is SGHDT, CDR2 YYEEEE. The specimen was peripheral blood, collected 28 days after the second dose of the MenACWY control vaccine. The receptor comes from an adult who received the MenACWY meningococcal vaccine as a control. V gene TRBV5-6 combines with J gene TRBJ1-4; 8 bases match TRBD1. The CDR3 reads CASSGTGANEKLFF. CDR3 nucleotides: TGTGCCAGCAGCGGGACAGGAGCTAATGAAAAACTGTTTTTT.